The clone carrying this T cell receptor beta chain was seen a single time. Control samples came 1 year after myeloablative marrow transplants with methotrexate plus calcineurin inhibitor. Produced via immunoSEQ multiplex PCR; TCRdb's table is partial and in-frame only. The sample records about 21,000 clones, 70% to 90% being singletons. The sample originates from a study of T cells after posttransplantation cyclophosphamide. The germline gives CDR1 SGHRS, CDR2 YFSETQ. The CDR3 spans 13 residues. The germline V and J ends were trimmed by 1 base and 4 bases, with 5 bases remaining between them. This receptor was identified in a female patient between 30 and 45 years old who received an allogeneic stem cell transplant from an unrelated donor, was CMV-positive, and had acute and chronic GVHD. Some T cells may arise from the graft donor. The chain combines TRBV5-1 with TRBJ2-2; no reliable D call. The sequences come from PBMCs, collected about 13 months after allogeneic stem cell transplant with calcineurin inhibitor and methotrexate. Here the CDR3 reads CASSLLRTGELFF. The CDR3 DNA is TGCGCCAGCAGCTTGCTCCGCACCGGGGAGCTGTTTTTT.